One and the same sample provided the 30 T cell receptor beta chains below, sequenced in a study of beta chain features in type 1 diabetes (dated by TCRdb to the late 2010s). What the authors observed across the whole study: A moderate but significant shortening of TCRB CDR3 length was observed in type 1 diabetes patients in all four CD4+ subsets.

Their specific antigens are unknown. The library came from the immunoSEQ multiplex PCR assay. The entire isolated RNA was reverse transcribed using the High Capacity cDNA Reverse Transcription Kit, and thus expressed TCRB transcripts were sequenced. The table comes from immuneACCESS by way of TCRdb, which keeps in-frame sequences with V and J called. Part of the clones is missing from these tables; in studies checked, under half for an unresolved V gene and the rest for unknown reasons. Across this sample there are a few hundred thousand clones, with 20% seen only once. The leading ten clones occupy approximately 0.029% of the sample. Sequencing was performed on naive CD4+ T cells from blood. What this sample's cell subset or site label stands for: true naive CD4+ T cells. These TCRs come from a woman between 40 and 55 years old with type 1 diabetes.

The chain couples TRBV29-1 to TRBJ1-2, with D maybe TRBD1 (5 bases). The V and J ends lost 3 bases and 7 bases respectively, with 15 bases between them. This CDR3 region has 13 residues. Germline values: CDR1 SQVTM, CDR2 ANQGSEA. CDR3 amino acids: CSVDAGRHRGYTF. DNA of the CDR3: TGCAGCGTTGACGCAGGGCGGCATCGTGGCTACACCTTC.

The rearrangement links TRBV29-1 to TRBJ2-1, with 9 bases aligning to TRBD1. Germline-derived CDR1 and CDR2 are SQVTM and ANQGSEA. Trimming took 0 bases from V and 10 from J; bases not matched to a gene: 4. The CDR3 covers 13 residues. CDR3 in DNA: TGCAGCGTTGAAGATAACAGGGGGCTGGAGCAGTTCTTC. This sequence encodes CSVEDNRGLEQFF.

This clone was counted only a few times. The gene calls are TRBV7-3 and TRBJ2-5; 11 bases map to TRBD2. CDR3 length: 15 amino acids. V lost 5 bases and J lost 1; bases outside the gene matches: 3. CDR1 is SGHTA and CDR2 is FQGTGA in the germline V gene. Here the CDR3 DNA reads TGTGCCAGCAGCCCAGGGACTAGCGGCCAAGAGACCCAGTACTTC. Amino acid sequence: CASSPGTSGQETQYF.

This clone was seen a few times. This rearrangement joins TRBV30 to TRBJ2-5; D may be TRBD2 (6 bases). This CDR3 has 12 amino acids. Trimming shortened V by 4 bases and J by 1 base, and 7 bases separated the two germline ends. Germline V gives CDR1 GTSNPN, CDR2 SVGIG (reference sequence). The CDR3 region has the DNA TGTGCCTGGACGGAGGGCCAAGAGACCCAGTACTTC. Protein: CAWTEGQETQYF.

This chain links TRBV5-4 with TRBJ2-3; no reliable D call. Germline CDR1 SGHNT, CDR2 YYREEE (reference sequence). This CDR3 spans 15 amino acids. V lost 4 bases and J 0 bases, leaving 12 bases between the germline ends. CDR3 DNA: TGTGCCAGCAGCCTCGCTCTACAGAGCACAGATACGCAGTATTTT. Amino acids: CASSLALQSTDTQYF.

This clone has more than one count but fewer than ten. This chain joins TRBV19 and TRBJ1-2; maybe TRBD1 (6 bases). The V gene's germline CDR1 is LNHDA and CDR2 SQIVND (reference sequence). The ends were cut back, 1 base at V and 5 bases at J, with 17 bases in the middle. The CDR3 has 16 amino acids. CDR3 loop: CASSIANRVRGYGYTF. The CDR3 DNA reads TGTGCCAGTAGTATAGCCAACAGGGTGCGCGGATATGGCTACACCTTC.

V gene TRBV7-2 combines with J gene TRBJ2-7; D possibly corresponds to TRBD2 (5 bases). Germline-derived CDR1 and CDR2 are SGHTA and FQGNSA. The CDR3 is 15 amino acids. Trimming stripped 0 bases from V and 6 bases from J, with 15 bases between. DNA for the CDR3: TGTGCCAGCAGCTTAGCGGCTAGCTCAAGACGCGAGCAGTACTTC. Protein sequence: CASSLAASSRREQYF.

V gene TRBV9 combines with J gene TRBJ1-1; 7 bases are shared with TRBD1. CDR1 and CDR2 from the germline V gene are SGDLS and YYNGEE. Losses at the gene ends were 0 bases for V and 11 bases for J; bases not matched to a gene: 7. There are 13 residues in the CDR3. The CDR3 nucleotides read TGTGCCAGCAGCGTAGAACAGGGGAGTGGGGCTTTCTTT. As protein: CASSVEQGSGAFF.

This clone was seen only a few times. The CDR3 protein is CAWSVSWSSGNTIYF. The CDR3 region has the DNA TGTGCCTGGAGTGTTTCCTGGAGCTCTGGAAACACCATATATTTT. The chain recombines TRBV30 with TRBJ1-3; D not resolved. The CDR3 loop spans 15 amino acids. Germline CDR1 and CDR2: GTSNPN and SVGIG (reference sequence). With 0 bases removed from V and 0 bases from J, the gap between germline ends came to 9 bases.

The chain couples TRBV5-1 to TRBJ1-4, with D perhaps matching TRBD1 (6 bases). The germline gives CDR1 SGHRS, CDR2 YFSETQ. V lost 4 bases, J lost 8 bases, and 15 bases lay in between. The CDR3 extends over 14 amino acids. CDR3 in amino acids: CASSPLTGIEKLFF. The CDR3 nucleotides read TGCGCCAGCAGCCCACTAACAGGGATCGAAAAACTGTTTTTT. Supplemented by reference TRBV5-1 and TRBJ1-4, the full variable domain reads KAGVTQTPRYLIKTRGQQVTLSCSPISGHRSVSWYQQTPGQGLQFLFEYFSETQRNKGNFPGRFSGRQFSNSRSEMNVSTLELGDSALYLCASSPLTGIEKLFFGSGTQLSVL.

V is TRBV19 and J is TRBJ2-7, with a weak D call TRBD1 (5 bases). The V end was cut by 5 bases, the J end by 5 bases, with 10 bases between. CDR1 LNHDA and CDR2 SQIVND come from the germline V gene (reference sequence). This CDR3 has 12 amino acids. CDR3 sequence (DNA): TGTGCCAGTAGTTCCTCAGGGAACGAGCAGTACTTC. Protein sequence: CASSSSGNEQYF. The full variable domain, completed using reference TRBV19 and TRBJ2-7, is DGGITQSPKYLFRKEGQNVTLSCEQNLNHDAMYWYRQDPGQGLRLIYYSQIVNDFQKGDIAEGYSVSREKKESFPLTVTSAQKNPTAFYLCASSSSGNEQYFGPGTRLTVT.

This clone was recorded a few times. This chain uses TRBV7-2 with TRBJ2-1; 7 nucleotides align to TRBD1. V lost 4 bases to trimming and J lost 4 bases; unmatched junction nucleotides: 7. Germline assignment: CDR1 SGHTA and CDR2 FQGNSA. This CDR3 region has 15 residues. CDR3 residues: CASSSDRASYNEQFF. The CDR3 DNA is TGTGCCAGCAGCTCCGACAGGGCGTCATACAATGAGCAGTTCTTC.

This clone was picked up a small number of times. The J gene is TRBJ1-1, the V gene TRBV28; maybe TRBD1 (6 bases). The CDR3 has 14 amino acids. Per the germline V gene, CDR1 is MDHEN and CDR2 is SYDVKM. V lost 4 bases to trimming and J lost 10 bases, with 19 bases between them. The CDR3 sequence: CASSSGGGRRVAFF. In DNA, the CDR3 is TGTGCCAGCAGTTCCGGGGGGGGCAGGAGAGTAGCTTTCTTT.

This clone was observed a few times. This chain links TRBV25-1 with TRBJ2-7; TRBD2 agrees at 8 bases. CDR3 length: 14 amino acids. V lost 5 bases, J lost 3 bases, and 6 bases stayed unmatched. Germline values: CDR1 MGHDK, CDR2 SYGVNS. CDR3 loop: CASSRAGVDYEQYF. Written as DNA, the CDR3 is TGTGCCAGCAGTAGAGCGGGGGTGGACTACGAGCAGTACTTC.

This clone was detected only a few times. The J gene is TRBJ2-7, the V gene TRBV5-4, with D possibly TRBD1 on 6 matching bases. The germline V gene has CDR1 SGHNT and CDR2 YYREEE (reference sequence). V dropped 3 bases and J dropped 3 bases, with 10 bases sitting between them. CDR3 size: 13 residues. The CDR3 bases are TGTGCCAGCAGCTCGCTACAGGGCTACGAGCAGTACTTC. It translates to CASSSLQGYEQYF.

V gene TRBV4-2 combines with J gene TRBJ2-7; D is unresolved. V was shortened by 1 base and J by 0 bases, with 13 bases between the two germline ends. Germline-derived CDR1 and CDR2 are LGHNA and YNFKEQ. The CDR3 has 16 residues. CDR3 in amino acids: CASSQALGQNSYEQYF. Written as DNA, the CDR3 is TGTGCCAGCAGCCAAGCACTTGGGCAGAACTCCTACGAGCAGTACTTC.

Remarks on this clone: Other DNA sequences of this sample code for an identical CDR3. The chain recombines TRBV6-5 with TRBJ2-7, with 12 bases that match TRBD2. The germline V gene encodes CDR1 MNHEY and CDR2 SVGAGI. The CDR3 has 15 amino acids. After removal of 2 bases from V and 4 bases from J, the junction contained 3 bases not matched to a gene. The DNA of the CDR3 is TGTGCCAGCAGTTACGGACTAGCGGGAACATACGAGCAGTACTTC. Amino acid sequence: CASSYGLAGTYEQYF.

This clone was seen a few times. This rearrangement joins TRBV5-1 to TRBJ1-6; 7 bases match TRBD1. CDR3 size: 14 residues. Germline CDR1 SGHRS, CDR2 YFSETQ. V shed 0 bases, J shed 10 bases, and the junction held 4 bases outside the gene matches. CDR3 coding DNA: TGCGCCAGCAGCTTGGACCGCAGGGGGTCACCCCTCCACTTT. It codes for CASSLDRRGSPLHF.

This clone has only a few counts. The chain couples TRBV30 to TRBJ2-1; 8 bases are shared with TRBD2. J gave up 5 bases and V 3 bases, and 15 bases lay outside the gene matches. The CDR3 contains 17 residues. The germline V gene has CDR1 GTSNPN and CDR2 SVGIG (reference sequence). The CDR3 DNA is TGTGCCTGGAGACGGCGGGGGGCAGCGGGGGCGAACAATGAGCAGTTCTTC. Residues: CAWRRRGAAGANNEQFF.

This clone was seen only a few times. The chain combines TRBV10-3 with TRBJ2-3; 16 bases are a match to TRBD2. Unmatched junction bases numbered 8, after V lost 10 bases and J lost 1 base. The CDR3 covers 17 residues. CDR1 and CDR2 from the germline V gene are ENHRY and SYGVKD. CDR3 sequence: CATAGLAGGPGTDTQYF. For the CDR3, the DNA is TGTGCCACCGCGGGACTAGCGGGGGGGCCGGGCACAGATACGCAGTATTTT.

The chain combines TRBV10-3 with TRBJ1-1; D might be TRBD1 (5 bases). CDR1 and CDR2 (germline): ENHRY, SYGVKD. The CDR3 has 15 residues. V lost 5 bases, J lost 5 bases, and 18 bases lay in between. Here the CDR3 reads CAISPPGTLGTEAFF. The CDR3 DNA reads as TGTGCCATCAGTCCTCCCGGGACTTTGGGGACTGAAGCTTTCTTT.

This sequence joins TRBV7-8 and TRBJ2-7; D possibly corresponds to TRBD2 (7 bases). Trimming removed 4 bases at V and 1 base at J, with 14 bases between. The CDR3 length is 15 residues. The V gene's germline CDR1 is SGHVS and CDR2 FQNEAQ. CDR3 sequence reads: CASSSIGGASYEQYF. In nucleotides, the CDR3 is TGTGCCAGCAGCTCGATTGGGGGGGCGTCCTACGAGCAGTACTTC.

The rearrangement joins TRBV7-3 to TRBJ2-5; D is possibly TRBD1 (5 bases). Germline V gene sequence: CDR1 SGHTA, CDR2 FQGTGA. The germline V and J ends were trimmed by 6 bases and 3 bases, with 17 bases remaining between them. The CDR3 runs 15 residues. CDR3 sequence reads: CASRVNGGAEETQYF. The CDR3 nucleotides are TGTGCCAGCAGAGTTAACGGTGGGGCTGAAGAGACCCAGTACTTC. Full variable domain (remainder filled in from reference TRBV7-3 and TRBJ2-5): GAGVSQTPSNKVTEKGKYVELRCDPISGHTALYWYRQSLGQGPEFLIYFQGTGAADDSGLPNDRFFAVRPEGSVSTLKIQRTERGDSAVYLCASRVNGGAEETQYFGPGTRLLVL.

The chain uses TRBV7-3 and TRBJ2-1; D is possibly TRBD2 (6 bases). CDR1 and CDR2 from the germline V gene are SGHTA and FQGTGA. The CDR3 loop spans 15 amino acids. The V and J ends lost 2 bases and 7 bases respectively, with 15 bases between them. The CDR3 DNA sequence: TGTGCCAGCAGCTTATGGTCGGGAGAGGGAAATGAGCAGTTCTTC. Its protein product is CASSLWSGEGNEQFF.

There are a few counts of this clone. The DNA for the CDR3 is TGCGCCAGCAGCCTACGGGGAGGCAAACTGTTTTTT. This sequence encodes CASSLRGGKLFF. The chain links TRBV4-3 to TRBJ1-4; D gene uncertain. Germline-derived CDR1 and CDR2 are LGHNA and YSLEER. V lost 4 bases to trimming and J lost 11 bases, with 11 bases between them. The CDR3 runs 12 residues.

This clone has only a few counts. The chain combines TRBV30 with TRBJ2-3; 11 positions match TRBD2. Losses at the gene ends were 1 base for V and 0 bases for J; bases not matched to a gene: 0. Germline loops: CDR1 GTSNPN, CDR2 SVGIG (reference sequence). CDR3 size: 15 residues. The CDR3 region has the DNA TGTGCCTGGAGTGGACTAGCGGGGAGCACAGATACGCAGTATTTT. It codes for CAWSGLAGSTDTQYF.

V usage is TRBV12-5 and J usage is TRBJ2-5; D is perhaps TRBD1 (5 bases). Trimming left V 11 bases short and J 0 bases short, with 13 bases between. CDR3 size: 13 residues. Germline V gives CDR1 LGHNT, CDR2 FRNRAP. The CDR3 loop is CAGRTLYQETQYF. Here the CDR3 DNA reads TGTGCTGGCAGGACATTGTACCAAGAGACCCAGTACTTC.

The chain uses TRBV5-6 and TRBJ1-1; D is unresolved. Trimming removed 2 bases from V and 5 bases from J, with 10 bases in between. Germline V gene lookup returns CDR1 SGHDT and CDR2 YYEEEE. This CDR3 has 13 residues. The CDR3 protein is CASSLPGRTEAFF. As DNA, the CDR3 is TGTGCCAGCAGCTTACCCGGGAGGACTGAAGCTTTCTTT.

This clone was seen more than once but under ten times. Here the CDR3 reads CASSKESLGNTIYF. CDR3 coding DNA: TGTGCCAGCAGTAAAGAGAGTCTAGGAAACACCATATATTTT. The J gene is TRBJ1-3, the V gene TRBV6-6; no clear D gene. V was pared by 5 bases and J by 4 bases, with 12 bases between. The CDR3 is made up of 14 amino acids. Germline assignment: CDR1 MNHNY and CDR2 SVGAGI (reference sequence).

The V gene is TRBV9, the J gene TRBJ2-1; 8 bases are a match to TRBD1. From germline, CDR1 is SGDLS and CDR2 YYNGEE. The CDR3 sequence is 13 residues long. V trimming: 3 bases; J trimming: 8 bases; junction bases outside the gene matches: 4. CDR3 coding DNA: TGTGCCAGCAGCGGTCGGACAGGGTATGAGCAGTTCTTC. Encoded protein: CASSGRTGYEQFF.